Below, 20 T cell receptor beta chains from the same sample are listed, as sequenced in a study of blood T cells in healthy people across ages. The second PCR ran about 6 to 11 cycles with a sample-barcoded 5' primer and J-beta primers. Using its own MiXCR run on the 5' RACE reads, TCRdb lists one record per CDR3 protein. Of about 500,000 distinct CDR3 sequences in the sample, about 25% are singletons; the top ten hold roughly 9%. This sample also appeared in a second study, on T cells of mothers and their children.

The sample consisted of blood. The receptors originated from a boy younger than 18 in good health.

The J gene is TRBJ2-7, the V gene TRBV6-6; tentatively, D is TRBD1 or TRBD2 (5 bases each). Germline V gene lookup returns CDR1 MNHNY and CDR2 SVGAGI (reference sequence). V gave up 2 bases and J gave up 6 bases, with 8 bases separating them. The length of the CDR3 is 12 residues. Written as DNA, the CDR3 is TGTGCCAGCAGTTACGGGGGAACCGAGCAGTACTTC. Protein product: CASSYGGTEQYF.

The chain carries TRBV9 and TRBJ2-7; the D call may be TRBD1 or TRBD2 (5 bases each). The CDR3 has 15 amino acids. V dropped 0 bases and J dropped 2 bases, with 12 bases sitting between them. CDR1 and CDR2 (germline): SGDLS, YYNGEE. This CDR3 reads CASSVGGTTTYEQYF. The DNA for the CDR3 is TGTGCCAGCAGCGTAGGGGGGACCACCACCTACGAGCAGTACTTC.

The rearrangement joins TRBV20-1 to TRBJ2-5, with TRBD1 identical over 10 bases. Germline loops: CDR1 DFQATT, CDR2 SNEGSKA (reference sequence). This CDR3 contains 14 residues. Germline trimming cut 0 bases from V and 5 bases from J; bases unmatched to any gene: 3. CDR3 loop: CSARDLDRGETQYF. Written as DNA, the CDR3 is TGCAGTGCTAGAGATTTGGACAGGGGGGAGACCCAGTACTTC.

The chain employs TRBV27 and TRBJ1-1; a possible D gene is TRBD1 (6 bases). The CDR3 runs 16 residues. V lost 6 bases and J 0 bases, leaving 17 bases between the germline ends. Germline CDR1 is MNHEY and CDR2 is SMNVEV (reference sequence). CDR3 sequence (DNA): TGTGCCAGCAGACCAGGTGGGGGCTACGTGAACACTGAAGCTTTCTTT. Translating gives CASRPGGGYVNTEAFF.

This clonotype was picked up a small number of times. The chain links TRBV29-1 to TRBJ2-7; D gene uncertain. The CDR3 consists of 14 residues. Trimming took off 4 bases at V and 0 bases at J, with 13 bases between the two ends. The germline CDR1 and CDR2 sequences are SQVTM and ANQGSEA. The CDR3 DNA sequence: TGCAGCGTTGTCCAGCCGGACCACTCCTACGAGCAGTACTTC. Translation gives CSVVQPDHSYEQYF.

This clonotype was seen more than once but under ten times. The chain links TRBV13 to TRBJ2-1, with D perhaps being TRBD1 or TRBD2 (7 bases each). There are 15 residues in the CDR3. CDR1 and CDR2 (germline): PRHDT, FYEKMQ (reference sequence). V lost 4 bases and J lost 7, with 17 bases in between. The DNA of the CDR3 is TGTGCCAGCAGCTCTGGGGAGGGGGCTTGGAATGAGCAGTTCTTC. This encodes CASSSGEGAWNEQFF. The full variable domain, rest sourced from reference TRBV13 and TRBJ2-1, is AAGVIQSPRHLIKEKRETATLKCYPIPRHDTVYWYQQGPGQDPQFLISFYEKMQSDKGSIPDRFSAQQFSDYHSELNMSSLELGDSALYFCASSSGEGAWNEQFFGPGTRLTVL.

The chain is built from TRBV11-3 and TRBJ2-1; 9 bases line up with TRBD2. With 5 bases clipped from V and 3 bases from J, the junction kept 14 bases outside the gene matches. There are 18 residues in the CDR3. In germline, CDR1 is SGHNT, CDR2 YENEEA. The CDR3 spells CASSPNLGGGDDYNEQFF. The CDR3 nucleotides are TGTGCCAGCAGCCCGAACCTGGGCGGGGGGGATGACTACAATGAGCAGTTCTTC.

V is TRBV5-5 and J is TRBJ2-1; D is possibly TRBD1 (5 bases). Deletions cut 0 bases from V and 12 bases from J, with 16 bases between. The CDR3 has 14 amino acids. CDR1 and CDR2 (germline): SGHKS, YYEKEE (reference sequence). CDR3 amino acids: CASSLVGEIPSQFF. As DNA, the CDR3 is TGTGCCAGCAGCTTGGTAGGGGAAATCCCCTCGCAGTTCTTC.

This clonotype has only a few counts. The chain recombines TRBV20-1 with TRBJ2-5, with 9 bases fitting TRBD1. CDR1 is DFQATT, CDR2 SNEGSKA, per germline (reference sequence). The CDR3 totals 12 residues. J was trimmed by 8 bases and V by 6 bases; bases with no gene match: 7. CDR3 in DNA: TGCAGTGCCCGAGGACAGGGGCCAACCCAGTACTTC. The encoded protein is CSARGQGPTQYF.

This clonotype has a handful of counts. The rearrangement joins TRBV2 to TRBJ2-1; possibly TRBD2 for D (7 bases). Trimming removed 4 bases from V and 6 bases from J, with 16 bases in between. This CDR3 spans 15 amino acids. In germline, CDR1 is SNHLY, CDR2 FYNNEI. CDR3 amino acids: CASSGEQGGGNEQFF. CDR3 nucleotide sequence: TGTGCCAGCAGTGGGGAACAGGGAGGGGGCAATGAGCAGTTCTTC.

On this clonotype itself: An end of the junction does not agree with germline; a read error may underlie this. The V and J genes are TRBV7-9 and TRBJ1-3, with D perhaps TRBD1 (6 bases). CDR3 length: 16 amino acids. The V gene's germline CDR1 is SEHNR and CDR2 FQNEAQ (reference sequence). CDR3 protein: CSSSLTGPHSGNTIYF. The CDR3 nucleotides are TGTTCCAGCAGTCTTACAGGGCCCCACTCTGGAAACACCATATATTTT. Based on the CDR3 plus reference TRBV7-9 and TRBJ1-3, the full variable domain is DTGVSQNPRHKITKRGQNVTFRCDPISEHNRLYWYRQTLGQGPEFLTYFQNEAQLEKSRLLSDRFSAERPKGSFSTLEIQRTEQGDSAMYLCSSSLTGPHSGNTIYFGEGSWLTVV.

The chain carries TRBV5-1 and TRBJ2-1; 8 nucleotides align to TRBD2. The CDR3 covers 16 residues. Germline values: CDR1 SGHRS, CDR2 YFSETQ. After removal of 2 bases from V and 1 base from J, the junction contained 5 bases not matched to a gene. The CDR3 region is CASSLAGDGSYNEQFF. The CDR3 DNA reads TGCGCCAGCAGCTTAGCGGGAGATGGTTCCTACAATGAGCAGTTCTTC. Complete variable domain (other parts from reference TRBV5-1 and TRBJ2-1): KAGVTQTPRYLIKTRGQQVTLSCSPISGHRSVSWYQQTPGQGLQFLFEYFSETQRNKGNFPGRFSGRQFSNSRSEMNVSTLELGDSALYLCASSLAGDGSYNEQFFGPGTRLTVL.

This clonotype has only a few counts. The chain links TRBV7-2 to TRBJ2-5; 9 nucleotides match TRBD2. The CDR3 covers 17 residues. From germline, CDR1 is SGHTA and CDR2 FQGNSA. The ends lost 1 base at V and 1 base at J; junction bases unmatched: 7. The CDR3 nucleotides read TGTGCCAGCAGCTTAGTTTGGGGACTAGCCGGCCAAGAGACCCAGTACTTC. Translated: CASSLVWGLAGQETQYF.

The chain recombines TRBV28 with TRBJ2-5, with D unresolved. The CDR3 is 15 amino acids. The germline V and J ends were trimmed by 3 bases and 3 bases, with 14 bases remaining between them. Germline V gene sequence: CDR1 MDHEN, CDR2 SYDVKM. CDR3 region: CASSFPTAPKETQYF. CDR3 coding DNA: TGTGCCAGCAGTTTCCCTACCGCACCCAAAGAGACCCAGTACTTC.

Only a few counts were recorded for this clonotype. The CDR3 is CASSLDRGEAFF. CDR3 coding DNA: TGTGCCAGCAGCTTGGACAGGGGCGAAGCTTTCTTT. J is TRBJ1-1 and V is TRBV7-9; 9 nucleotides agree with TRBD1. The CDR3 runs to 12 residues. V lost 3 bases to trimming and J lost 8 bases; unmatched junction nucleotides: 1. Germline values: CDR1 SEHNR, CDR2 FQNEAQ (reference sequence).

CDR3 region: CATSRAGRGGAEAFF. As DNA, the CDR3 is TGTGCCACCAGCAGAGCTGGGAGAGGGGGTGCTGAAGCTTTCTTT. V usage is TRBV15 and J usage is TRBJ1-1; D perhaps matches TRBD1 (6 bases). Trimming left V 1 base short and J 6 bases short, with 15 bases between. CDR3 length: 15 amino acids. Germline CDR1 reads LNHNV; CDR2 reads YYDKDF (reference sequence).

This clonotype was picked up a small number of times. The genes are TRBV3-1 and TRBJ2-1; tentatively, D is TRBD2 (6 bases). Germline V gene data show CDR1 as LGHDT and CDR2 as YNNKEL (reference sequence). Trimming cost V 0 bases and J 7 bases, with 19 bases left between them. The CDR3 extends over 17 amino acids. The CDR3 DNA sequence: TGTGCCAGCAGCCAAGAAGGTCGGGGGTCCTTAAGTAATGAGCAGTTCTTC. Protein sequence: CASSQEGRGSLSNEQFF.

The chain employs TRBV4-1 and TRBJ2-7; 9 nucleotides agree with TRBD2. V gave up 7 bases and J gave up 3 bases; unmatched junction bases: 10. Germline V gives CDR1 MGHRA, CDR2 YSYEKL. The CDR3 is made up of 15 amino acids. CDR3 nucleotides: TGCGCCAGCACCCAGGGGAGCGGGAGGATCTACGAGCAGTACTTC. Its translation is CASTQGSGRIYEQYF.

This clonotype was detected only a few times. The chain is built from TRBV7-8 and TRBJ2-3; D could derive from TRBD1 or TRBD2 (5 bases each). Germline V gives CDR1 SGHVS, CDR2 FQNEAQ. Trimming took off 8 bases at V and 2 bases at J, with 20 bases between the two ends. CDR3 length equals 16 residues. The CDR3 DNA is TGTGCCAGCGTATTACTGGGTGGGGGACCCACAGATACGCAGTATTTT. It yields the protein CASVLLGGGPTDTQYF.

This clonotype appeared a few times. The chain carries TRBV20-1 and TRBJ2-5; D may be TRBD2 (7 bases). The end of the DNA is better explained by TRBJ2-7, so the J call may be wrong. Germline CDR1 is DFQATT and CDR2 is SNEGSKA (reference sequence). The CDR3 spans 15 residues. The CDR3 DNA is TGCAGTGCTGCTGAGGGGGAGGGGGAATCCTACGAGCAGTACTTC. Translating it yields CSAAEGEGESYEQYF.